This TCR beta chain was sequenced in a study of blood T cell repertoires in COVID-19. Study-wide context: Samples of COVID-19 (acute and convalescent) were obtained from the United States, Italy and Spain.

Unmatched junction bases numbered 6, after V lost 6 bases and J lost 5 bases. The CDR3 totals 12 residues. Germline loops: CDR1 SQVTM, CDR2 ANQGSEA. How the authors handled the data: Amplifying reference gene primers gave estimates of nucleated cell counts. Here immunoSEQ multiplex PCR was the method, and the copy in TCRdb shows in-frame clones only, minus some. V and J calls and clone size are those listed in that table; D and trimming were worked out from the DNA. Of approximately 220,000 clones listed, 75% to 90% are singletons. The sequencing input was PBMCs or T cells enriched from blood (not recorded which). The V gene is TRBV29-1, the J gene TRBJ1-1, with 7 bases identical to TRBD1. The clonotype was recovered from a woman between 40 and 55 years old with acute COVID-19. In DNA, the CDR3 is TGCAGCGTGCTCGGGACAGCGACTGAAGCTTTCTTT. It yields the protein CSVLGTATEAFF.